Listed here are 8 T cell receptor beta chains from one sample, sequenced in a study of T cells expressing NK-cell markers (TCRdb year 2020). Receptors were amplified or captured by 5' RACE. The sample was run on an Illumina HiSeq 2000. With the reads reprocessed by TCRdb, a single entry stands for each CDR3 protein sequence and no DNA is reported. This sample's table has entries for 300,000 to 450,000 distinct CDR3 sequences. The ten largest clones take up around 5% of the sample. The sequencing input was blood T cells: a sorted CD56 or NKG2C T cell subset, CD4+ or CD8+ T cells, or bulk PBMC T cells (not recorded which). Receptor source: a man aged 18 to 69 in good health.

V usage is TRBV7-9 and J usage is TRBJ2-7; the TCRdb D gene call, TRBD1, has no DNA to confirm it. This CDR3 is 15 amino acids long. CDR1 is SEHNR, CDR2 FQNEAQ, per germline (reference sequence). This chain's CDR3 is CASSSTGTVRYEQYF.

V is TRBV7-2 and J is TRBJ1-6. This CDR3 has 14 residues. Germline CDR1 is SGHTA and CDR2 is FQGNSA. The CDR3 spells CASSLYKRNSPLHF.

The chain carries TRBV7-9 and TRBJ1-2; no DNA is available, so the TRBD1 call from TCRdb remains unchecked. The CDR3 is 15 amino acids. Germline CDR1 and CDR2: SEHNR and FQNEAQ (reference sequence). Here the CDR3 reads CASSSLGTDNYGYTF.

V usage is TRBV7-9 and J usage is TRBJ1-4. Per germline, CDR1 SEHNR and CDR2 FQNEAQ (reference sequence). This CDR3 has 13 residues. This CDR3 is CASSLAGSEKLFF.

This chain connects TRBV12-3 or TRBV12-4 to TRBJ2-1; TCRdb's D call, TRBD2, is unchecked because there is no DNA. CDR3 length equals 15 residues. CDR3 sequence reads: CASSNPGLAGHEQFF.

V gene TRBV12-3 or TRBV12-4 combines with J gene TRBJ2-3; TCRdb designates TRBD2, a call that cannot be tested without DNA. CDR3 length equals 15 residues. CDR3 protein: CASAAGVLSTDTQYF.

The V and J genes are TRBV11-3 and TRBJ2-2; the TCRdb D gene call, TRBD1, has no DNA to confirm it. CDR3 size: 16 residues. Germline V gene lookup returns CDR1 SGHNT and CDR2 YENEEA. The CDR3 sequence: CASSLEGAANTGELFF.

V gene TRBV6-5 combines with J gene TRBJ2-3; TCRdb returns TRBD1, unconfirmable since there is no DNA. This CDR3 is built from 16 residues. Germline CDR1 reads MNHEY; CDR2 reads SVGAGI. The CDR3 protein is CASSYGRGVITDTQYF.